This TCR beta chain derives from a study of blood T cell repertoires in COVID-19. About the research overall: Samples of COVID-19 (acute and convalescent) were obtained from the United States, Italy and Spain.

The authors' processing: Estimation of nucleated cell counts relied on the amplification of reference gene primers. TCRdb keeps only in-frame clones here, not all; method: immunoSEQ multiplex PCR. That table gives V, J and clone size, and the DNA gave D and trimming. The sample lists 85,000 to 100,000 clones, 70% to 90% occurring once. Material: peripheral blood. The sequence was obtained from a woman aged 55 to 70 in a cohort sampled during active or convalescent COVID-19.

The CDR3 coding sequence is TGTGCCAGTAGTCCCGGTTGGGCAGGGAATGGCTACACCTTC. Its protein product is CASSPGWAGNGYTF. This sequence joins TRBV19 and TRBJ1-2, with a tentative D call TRBD1 (5 bases). This CDR3 has 14 residues. Germline V gene sequence: CDR1 LNHDA, CDR2 SQIVND (reference sequence). Trimming left V 5 bases short and J 6 bases short, with 16 bases between.